Below are 21 T cell receptor beta chains sequenced from a single sample in a study of cytomegalovirus exposure and HLA in healthy donors. Primers: 60 Vbeta forward and 13 Jbeta reverse. The data were produced by immunoSEQ multiplex PCR, yet TCRdb's version contains in-frame clones alone and is incomplete. Of 170,000 or so clones listed, around 80% are singletons. The sequenced sample consisted of PBMCs. All receptors come from a middle-aged woman in good health and CMV-seronegative.

This chain joins TRBV5-5 and TRBJ1-4; 8 bases fit TRBD1. CDR1 SGHKS and CDR2 YYEKEE come from the germline V gene (reference sequence). This CDR3 spans 16 amino acids. Losses at the gene ends were 4 bases for V and 11 bases for J; bases not matched to a gene: 16. CDR3 residues: CASSHPGQGKGGKLFF. The CDR3, as DNA: TGTGCCAGCAGCCATCCCGGACAGGGCAAAGGTGGGAAACTGTTTTTT.

The rearrangement links TRBV27 to TRBJ2-7, with TRBD1 matching 10 bases. Germline V gene lookup returns CDR1 MNHEY and CDR2 SMNVEV (reference sequence). This CDR3 comprises 15 residues. Trimming removed 2 bases from V and 1 base from J; junction bases left unmatched: 2. CDR3 amino acids: CASSLDRGPSYEQYF. The CDR3 nucleotides are TGTGCCAGCAGTTTAGACAGGGGGCCATCCTACGAGCAGTACTTC.

V gene TRBV5-4 combines with J gene TRBJ2-7; TRBD1 aligns across 7 bases. The CDR3 runs 13 residues. Germline V gives CDR1 SGHNT, CDR2 YYREEE (reference sequence). The trim removed 4 bases at V and 4 bases at J, leaving 5 bases unmatched. This CDR3 reads CASSPGQSYEQYF. Here the CDR3 DNA reads TGTGCCAGCAGCCCGGGACAGTCTTACGAGCAGTACTTC.

This chain joins TRBV5-1 and TRBJ2-3; TRBD1 matches at 8 bases. The CDR3 is 15 residues long. Trimming cost V 4 bases and J 4 bases; bases outside gene matches: 8. Germline values: CDR1 SGHRS, CDR2 YFSETQ. The CDR3 sequence is CASSGYRGNADTQYF. CDR3 DNA sequence: TGCGCCAGCAGCGGGTACAGGGGGAATGCAGATACGCAGTATTTT.

The chain carries TRBV28 and TRBJ1-2; D might be TRBD1 (6 bases). Germline-derived CDR1 and CDR2 are MDHEN and SYDVKM. The CDR3 runs 12 residues. V was trimmed by 5 bases and J by 5 bases, leaving 9 bases between them. This CDR3 reads CASSQGLYGYTF. CDR3 in DNA: TGTGCCAGCAGTCAGGGGCTTTATGGCTACACCTTC.

CDR3 residues: CASRLAGGRYNEQFF. The CDR3 DNA is TGTGCCAGCAGACTAGCGGGAGGACGCTACAATGAGCAGTTCTTC. The chain carries TRBV19 and TRBJ2-1, with 13 nucleotides matching TRBD2. The junction had 5 bases not matched to a gene; V was cut back by 9 bases and J by 3 bases. CDR3 length: 15 amino acids. Germline assignment: CDR1 LNHDA and CDR2 SQIVND (reference sequence).

This chain joins TRBV4-3 and TRBJ2-5; 11 bases match TRBD2. This CDR3 comprises 17 residues. J gave up 5 bases and V 1 base, and 9 bases lay outside the gene matches. CDR1 is LGHNA and CDR2 is YSLEER in the germline V gene. As DNA, the CDR3 is TGCGCCAGCAGCCAAGGGCCCGCGTTAGCGGGAGGGGAGACCCAGTACTTC. Its translation is CASSQGPALAGGETQYF.

The chain combines TRBV5-1 with TRBJ1-2; TRBD1 matches at 7 bases. V was pared by 5 bases and J by 5 bases, with 12 bases of the junction left unmatched. This CDR3 contains 15 residues. Germline V lookup: CDR1 SGHRS, CDR2 YFSETQ. CDR3: CASSQGQPELYGYTF. The CDR3 nucleotides are TGCGCCAGCAGTCAGGGACAGCCCGAACTTTATGGCTACACCTTC.

The chain couples TRBV9 to TRBJ2-7; 9 positions match TRBD2. The CDR3 spans 17 residues. Trimming at V came to 0 bases and at J to 4 bases, leaving 11 bases not matched to a gene. Germline values: CDR1 SGDLS, CDR2 YYNGEE. CDR3 coding DNA: TGTGCCAGCAGCGTAGCCTTCGGGGTAGCGGGGGATTACGAGCAGTACTTC. Encoded protein: CASSVAFGVAGDYEQYF.

A few counts support this clone. V and J are TRBV30 and TRBJ1-5; no clear D gene. With 2 bases removed from V and 3 bases from J, the gap between germline ends came to 11 bases. The CDR3 runs 14 residues. In germline, CDR1 is GTSNPN, CDR2 SVGIG (reference sequence). For the CDR3, the DNA is TGTGCCTGGAGTAGCACCGGGATCAATCAGCCCCAGCATTTT. It is translated as CAWSSTGINQPQHF.

This chain joins TRBV9 and TRBJ1-3; D call uncertain. The CDR3 is 17 amino acids. Trimming cost V 3 bases and J 0 bases, with 16 bases left between them. CDR1 and CDR2 (germline): SGDLS, YYNGEE. The CDR3 region has the DNA TGTGCCAGCAGCGACCATTTAGGGCGGGGCTCTGGAAACACCATATATTTT. Translation: CASSDHLGRGSGNTIYF.

This clone is a singleton in its sample. The DNA is omitted, as the CDR3 cannot be located on it reliably, and the CDR3 follows TCRdb's listing. The chain is built from TRBV5-1 and TRBJ2-2; the table's D call, TRBD2, was not checked against the DNA. Including both end residues, the CDR3 is 13 amino acids long. Germline CDR1 and CDR2: SGHRS and YFSETQ. This CDR3 reads CASSSSGVGELFF.

The rearrangement uses TRBV9 and TRBJ2-5; D gene unclear. The CDR3 is made up of 13 amino acids. Germline CDR1 SGDLS, CDR2 YYNGEE. V shed 0 bases and J shed 5 bases, with 8 bases lying between them. CDR3 in DNA: TGTGCCAGCAGCGTAGCTAGTCGGGAGACCCAGTACTTC. It yields the protein CASSVASRETQYF.

This chain connects TRBV6-6 to TRBJ1-5; possibly TRBD1 for D (6 bases). Trimming stripped 1 base from V and 12 bases from J, with 13 bases between. The CDR3 spans 13 residues. Germline V CDR1 and CDR2: MNHNY, SVGAGI (reference sequence). CDR3 in DNA: TGTGCCAGCAGTTACTTCCAGACAGGAGACCAGCATTTT. Its translation: CASSYFQTGDQHF.

The chain carries TRBV6-5 and TRBJ1-2; D gene uncertain. Germline V gene data show CDR1 as MNHEY and CDR2 as SVGAGI. The length of the CDR3 is 13 residues. Trimming stripped 0 bases from V and 8 bases from J, with 10 bases between. The CDR3 DNA sequence: TGTGCCAGCAGTTACTCGAGCGCTTGGGGCTACACCTTC. This codes for CASSYSSAWGYTF.

This clone appeared once. CDR3 sequence reads: CAWTGWDRVSGYTF. CDR3 bases: TGTGCCTGGACCGGTTGGGACAGGGTATCTGGCTACACCTTC. This chain uses TRBV30 with TRBJ1-2, with 9 bases that match TRBD1. The CDR3 has 14 residues. Germline values: CDR1 GTSNPN, CDR2 SVGIG (reference sequence). V was clipped by 4 bases and J by 7 bases; unmatched bases: 10.

This clone was seen a single time. This chain joins TRBV5-4 and TRBJ2-5; maybe TRBD1 (6 bases). The germline V gene has CDR1 SGHNT and CDR2 YYREEE (reference sequence). This CDR3 has 14 amino acids. V dropped 2 bases and J dropped 4 bases, with 12 bases sitting between them. In nucleotides, the CDR3 is TGTGCCAGCAGCTTAGCAGGGGTGGTAGAGACCCAGTACTTC. The encoded protein is CASSLAGVVETQYF.

This chain links TRBV11-2 with TRBJ1-1; D is unclear. V lost 3 bases to trimming and J lost 6 bases, with 14 bases between them. CDR3 length: 14 residues. CDR1 is SGHAT and CDR2 is FQNNGV in the germline V gene. The CDR3 spells CASSLGFGYAEAFF. CDR3 coding DNA: TGTGCCAGCAGCTTGGGCTTTGGTTACGCTGAAGCTTTCTTT. Based on the CDR3 plus reference TRBV11-2 and TRBJ1-1, the full variable domain is EAGVAQSPRYKIIEKRQSVAFWCNPISGHATLYWYQQILGQGPKLLIQFQNNGVVDDSQLPKDRFSAERLKGVDSTLKIQPAKLEDSAVYLCASSLGFGYAEAFFGQGTRLTVV.

V usage is TRBV5-1 and J usage is TRBJ2-7; TRBD1 might be the D (6 bases). The ends were cut back, 0 bases at V and 0 bases at J, with 16 bases in the middle. CDR1 and CDR2 from the germline V gene are SGHRS and YFSETQ. This CDR3 region has 17 residues. The CDR3, as DNA: TGCGCCAGCAGCTTGGAACCTTGGACAGCAAGCTCCTACGAGCAGTACTTC. It yields the protein CASSLEPWTASSYEQYF.

V and J are TRBV5-1 and TRBJ2-7; D gene ambiguous. The CDR3 is 13 amino acids. Germline V lookup: CDR1 SGHRS, CDR2 YFSETQ. Trimming cost V 3 bases and J 4 bases, with 11 bases left between them. CDR3 sequence: CASSSSGPYEQYF. CDR3 in DNA: TGCGCCAGCAGCTCGAGTGGGCCTTACGAGCAGTACTTC.

The chain is built from TRBV7-2 and TRBJ2-3; 13 positions match TRBD2. Germline V CDR1 and CDR2: SGHTA, FQGNSA. This CDR3 has 17 amino acids. With V trimmed by 5 bases and J by 3 bases, 8 bases remained unmatched. The CDR3 sequence is CASSAWTSGSRTDTQYF. In DNA, the CDR3 is TGTGCCAGCAGCGCCTGGACTAGCGGGAGTCGGACAGATACGCAGTATTTT.